This entry describes one T cell receptor (beta chain). Its antigen is still unknown. The data belong to a study of T cells in Graves' hyperthyroidism and ophthalmopathy. Study-wide findings and caveats: The model foresaw ophthalmopathy a median roughly 6.5 months prior to onset. Also found in blood were most expanded thyroid clonotypes above 0.001.

After removal of 7 bases from V and 2 bases from J, the junction contained 11 bases not matched to a gene. This CDR3 spans 16 amino acids. Germline CDR1 and CDR2: SEHNR and FQNEAQ (reference sequence). The investigators amplified TCR beta CDR3 regions from RNA transcripts. HTBI primers were used for first-round RT-PCR of the TCR CDR3. A single record per CDR3 protein comes from TCRdb applying MiXCR to the multiplex PCR reads. Of hundreds of thousands of distinct CDR3 sequences in the sample, around 16% were seen once. Patients were excluded for uncontrolled infection, other autoimmune disease, pregnancy or lactation. The PBMCs had their origin in 7.5 to 10 ml of fresh peripheral blood.

The sequenced sample was blood. The sequence was collected from a woman between 25 and 40 years old with Graves' hyperthyroidism. The J gene is TRBJ2-3, the V gene TRBV7-9, with TRBD2 matching over 8 bases. CDR3 sequence reads: CASIVPGGPSTDTQYF. The CDR3, as DNA: TGTGCCAGCATCGTCCCGGGGGGGCCCTCCACAGATACGCAGTATTTT.